The rows below give T cell receptor beta chains drawn from one sample of a study of shared clonotypes between healthy human individuals. The table came from immunoSEQ multiplex PCR; TCRdb's copy has only in-frame clones and leaves some out. The sample includes about 2.3 million clones, about nine tenths seen only once; the top ten take about 0.41%. Sequences were obtained from naive CD4+ T cells from PBMCs. These receptors all stem from a man between 18 and 29 years old in good health. Some clones in this sample may be carry-over from other donors' samples. The CDR3 runs from the conserved cysteine through the conserved F or W. The order of the fields is J gene, V gene, D gene, clone size, CDR3 DNA, CDR3 protein. A D gene is named only where the DNA matches it firmly. Rows may omit the clone size; those that give it use once, few, many or a size class.

TRBJ2-3	TRBV15	-	-	TGTGCCACCAGCAGAGATTTGGCAGTAACAGATACGCAGTATTTT	CATSRDLAVTDTQYF
TRBJ1-2	TRBV4-1	-	-	TGCGCCAGCAGCCAAGATTCGTTTCGGGGGGTGGATGGCTACACCTTC	CASSQDSFRGVDGYTF
TRBJ2-4	TRBV28	TRBD1	-	TGTGCCAGCAGTTCCACAACCGACAGGGGTCTAGCCAAAAACATTCAGTACTTC	CASSSTTDRGLAKNIQYF
TRBJ2-7	TRBV20-1	-	-	TGCAGTGCTAGAGACCGCGAGCAGTACTTC	CSARDREQYF
TRBJ1-1	TRBV5-4	TRBD1	-	TGTGCCACTTCCGACCCGGGACAGGTTCCTGAAGCTTTCTTT	CATSDPGQVPEAFF
TRBJ2-1	TRBV5-6	TRBD2	-	TGTGCCAGCAGCGCCTCGACTAGCGGGAGGTTCGACAATGAGCAGTTCTTC	CASSASTSGRFDNEQFF
TRBJ1-1	TRBV11-1	TRBD1	-	TGTGCCAGCAGCTTAAGGGCCTTCGGGGACAGAAACCCCTTCTTT	CASSLRAFGDRNPFF
TRBJ2-3	TRBV7-2	-	once	TGTGCCAGCAGCTTAGTGCGGAGCACAGATACGCAGTATTTT	CASSLVRSTDTQYF
TRBJ2-5	TRBV19	-	-	TGTGCCAGTAGGGATAGGGGGAAAGAGACCCAGTACTTC	CASRDRGKETQYF
TRBJ1-3	TRBV18	TRBD1	-	TGTGCCAGCTCACGAGGGACAGCTGGAAACACCATATATTTT	CASSRGTAGNTIYF
TRBJ1-3	TRBV6-5	-	-	TGTGCCAGCAGTTCAGAATCAGGCAGGGGTAACACCATATATTTT	CASSSESGRGNTIYF
TRBJ1-1	TRBV18	-	-	TGTGCCAGCTCACCAAGTGGGGAGAACACTGAAGCTTTCTTT	CASSPSGENTEAFF
TRBJ2-7	TRBV18	-	-	TGTGCCAGCTCAGAGAATGACGGCTACGAGCAGTACTTC	CASSENDGYEQYF
TRBJ2-3	TRBV9	-	-	TGTGCCAGCAGCGCCGTGAACGGGGGCACAGATACGCAGTATTTT	CASSAVNGGTDTQYF
TRBJ2-7	TRBV19	TRBD1	-	TGTGCCAGTAGCGGGACAGGGACCCTGGAGCAGTACTTC	CASSGTGTLEQYF
TRBJ1-2	TRBV11-2	TRBD1	-	TGTGCCAGCAGCCAAGGGACAGGGTATGGCTACACCTTC	CASSQGTGYGYTF
TRBJ1-1	TRBV2	-	-	TGTGCCAGCAGTTACAGCAGGAACACTGAAGCTTTCTTT	CASSYSRNTEAFF
TRBJ2-3	TRBV15	TRBD2	once	TGTGCCACCAGCAGAGGCGGGGGTCCTAGCACAGATACGCAGTATTTT	CATSRGGGPSTDTQYF
TRBJ2-5	TRBV5-1	-	-	TGCGCCAGCAGCTTGGGCTCTGGGGGCCGGGTTGAGACCCAGTACTTC	CASSLGSGGRVETQYF
TRBJ2-7	TRBV5-4	TRBD2	-	TGTGCCAGCAGCCCCCAGGGTGGGACTAGCTCCTACGAGCAGTACTTC	CASSPQGGTSSYEQYF
TRBJ2-7	TRBV5-1	-	-	TGCGCCAGCAGTTTTGGGCAGGCGGGGATGGGGTTCTACGAGCAGTACTTC	CASSFGQAGMGFYEQYF
TRBJ1-1	TRBV7-9	TRBD1	-	TGTGCCAGCAGCCGGGACAGGGCATTGGAGAACACTGAAGCTTTCTTT	CASSRDRALENTEAFF